Each of the 8 T cell receptor beta chains below was sequenced from the same sample in a study of T-cell memory formation after mild COVID-19. MiXCR was run by TCRdb on the 5' RACE reads, yielding one entry per CDR3 protein. The top ten hold around 21% of the sample, which has around 340,000 distinct CDR3 sequences, 10% to 15% seen once. The sequencing input was PBMCs or a T cell subset sorted from them (not recorded which). Every receptor here comes from a man younger than 35 who had mild COVID-19 (a few samples of this study predate the infection). Cell type and time point are not known.

This clonotype has just a few counts. The chain recombines TRBV19 with TRBJ1-2; TRBD1 is a possible D gene (6 bases). Germline assignment: CDR1 LNHDA and CDR2 SQIVND (reference sequence). The CDR3 length is 11 residues. V was cut by 6 bases and J by 6 bases, with 8 bases left in between. DNA for the CDR3: TGTGCCAGTAGACGGGGGCATGGCTACACCTTC. The encoded protein is CASRRGHGYTF.

This clonotype has a handful of counts. DNA for the CDR3: TGCGCCAGCAGTGAACCGGGACAGGGCTGGCCCCAGCATTTT. It codes for CASSEPGQGWPQHF. The rearrangement uses TRBV10-2 and TRBJ1-5; 9 bases match TRBD1. The V and J ends lost 3 bases and 9 bases, in that order; junction bases with no gene match: 6. Germline CDR1 is WSHSY and CDR2 is SAAADI. This CDR3 has 14 residues.

The rearrangement links TRBV20-1 to TRBJ1-1; D remains ambiguous. The V gene's germline CDR1 is DFQATT and CDR2 SNEGSKA (reference sequence). The CDR3 is 12 residues long. V was cut by 3 bases and J by 4 bases, with 9 bases left in between. The CDR3 protein is CSASLAVTEAFF. In nucleotides, the CDR3 is TGCAGTGCTAGCCTGGCGGTCACTGAAGCTTTCTTT.

This clonotype was counted a few times. This chain joins TRBV7-9 and TRBJ2-2; 8 nucleotides align to TRBD2. From germline, CDR1 is SEHNR and CDR2 FQNEAQ (reference sequence). The CDR3 extends over 15 amino acids. V trimming: 1 base; J trimming: 4 bases; junction bases outside the gene matches: 2. CDR3 coding DNA: TGTGCCAGCAGCTTAGTAGCGGGGTTCACCGGGGAGCTGTTTTTT. Protein: CASSLVAGFTGELFF.

The V and J genes are TRBV24-1 and TRBJ2-1; the match to TRBD2 covers 10 bases. This CDR3 has 20 residues. The germline V gene encodes CDR1 KGHDR and CDR2 SFDVKD. J was trimmed by 0 bases and V by 4 bases; bases with no gene match: 14. CDR3 in amino acids: CATSDTSASGGLSSYNEQFF. CDR3 in DNA: TGTGCCACCAGTGACACATCCGCTAGCGGGGGCCTAAGCTCCTACAATGAGCAGTTCTTC.

The J gene is TRBJ2-7, the V gene TRBV5-1, with a tentative D call TRBD1 (6 bases). The CDR3 consists of 15 residues. Trimming took off 4 bases at V and 0 bases at J, with 14 bases between the two ends. Germline V gene sequence: CDR1 SGHRS, CDR2 YFSETQ. CDR3 nucleotide sequence: TGCGCCAGCAGCCAAGGGGGTTCGAGCTCCTACGAGCAGTACGTC. Its protein is CASSQGGSSSYEQYV.

This clonotype was counted a few times. J is TRBJ2-1 and V is TRBV4-2; D may match TRBD1 or TRBD2 (6 bases each). V lost 8 bases and J 8 bases, leaving 19 bases between the germline ends. Germline V gene lookup returns CDR1 LGHNA and CDR2 YNFKEQ. The CDR3 runs to 14 residues. In DNA form, the CDR3 reads TGTGCCAGCGGCGACAGCCGGGGGCGATATGAGCAGTTCTTC. Translated, it gives CASGDSRGRYEQFF.

V is TRBV9 and J is TRBJ1-2; 10 bases are shared with TRBD1. The trim removed 0 bases at V and 7 bases at J, leaving 9 bases unmatched. This CDR3 has 16 residues. Germline CDR1 reads SGDLS; CDR2 reads YYNGEE. The CDR3 DNA follows: TGTGCCAGCAGCGTAGCCGAGACAGGGGGCGTTTTTGGCTACACCTTC. It specifies CASSVAETGGVFGYTF.